Shown below are 9 T cell receptor beta chains from a single sample sequenced in a study of shared clonotypes between healthy human individuals. Clones were read by immunoSEQ multiplex PCR, and TCRdb kept only the in-frame ones, dropping some. In the table there are 2 million to 2.5 million clones, around 95% of which are singletons. What was sequenced was naive CD4+ T cells sorted from blood. The subset was: CD45RA+ positively selected. The receptors derive from a man between 18 and 29 years old in good health.

Points on this clone: Other DNA sequences in the same sample also yield this CDR3. This chain uses TRBV10-3 with TRBJ2-7, with TRBD1 matching 7 bases. V trimming: 5 bases; J trimming: 4 bases; junction bases outside the gene matches: 2. This CDR3 region has 12 residues. Germline V CDR1 and CDR2: ENHRY, SYGVKD. The CDR3 DNA follows: TGTGCCATCAGTCAACAGGGGTACGAGCAGTACTTC. Protein: CAISQQGYEQYF.

The chain employs TRBV5-1 and TRBJ1-1; no clear D. With 4 bases removed from V and 3 bases from J, the gap between germline ends came to 10 bases. In germline, CDR1 is SGHRS, CDR2 YFSETQ. CDR3 length: 13 residues. The CDR3 bases are TGCGCCAGCAGCGGAGACATGGACACTGAAGCTTTCTTT. This translates into CASSGDMDTEAFF.

The V and J genes are TRBV10-3 and TRBJ1-3, with D uncertain. Per the germline V gene, CDR1 is ENHRY and CDR2 is SYGVKD. CDR3 length: 15 residues. V lost 3 bases, J lost 4 bases, and 13 bases lay in between. This CDR3 is CAISDGRLMGNTIYF. The CDR3 DNA reads TGTGCCATCAGTGATGGCAGGTTAATGGGAAACACCATATATTTT.

The chain combines TRBV7-9 with TRBJ1-5, with TRBD1 as a possible D gene (6 bases). Germline V gives CDR1 SEHNR, CDR2 FQNEAQ (reference sequence). The V end was cut by 5 bases, the J end by 4 bases, with 18 bases between. The CDR3 has 16 residues. The CDR3 sequence: CASSPRLGGGNQPQHF. The DNA for the CDR3 is TGTGCCAGCAGCCCAAGATTAGGGGGGGGTAATCAGCCCCAGCATTTT. Full variable domain (outside the CDR3, taken from reference TRBV7-9 and TRBJ1-5): DTGVSQNPRHKITKRGQNVTFRCDPISEHNRLYWYRQTLGQGPEFLTYFQNEAQLEKSRLLSDRFSAERPKGSFSTLEIQRTEQGDSAMYLCASSPRLGGGNQPQHFGDGTRLSIL.

V usage is TRBV7-9 and J usage is TRBJ2-2, with D perhaps matching TRBD1 (5 bases). Germline CDR1 reads SEHNR; CDR2 reads FQNEAQ (reference sequence). Trimming pared 10 bases from V and 7 bases from J, leaving 7 bases between. The CDR3 runs to 10 residues. The CDR3 DNA follows: TGTGCCACTCAGGGCGGGGAGCTGTTTTTT. Its protein product is CATQGGELFF. Based on the CDR3 plus reference TRBV7-9 and TRBJ2-2, the full variable domain is DTGVSQNPRHKITKRGQNVTFRCDPISEHNRLYWYRQTLGQGPEFLTYFQNEAQLEKSRLLSDRFSAERPKGSFSTLEIQRTEQGDSAMYLCATQGGELFFGEGSRLTVL.

The J gene is TRBJ2-1, the V gene TRBV9, with D possibly called TRBD1 or TRBD2 (5 bases each). The V gene lost 0 bases and the J gene lost 2 bases, with 21 bases spanning the gap. CDR3 size: 19 residues. The V gene's germline CDR1 is SGDLS and CDR2 YYNGEE. CDR3 sequence: CASSVATRGRTAAYNEQFF. For the CDR3, the DNA is TGTGCCAGCAGCGTAGCTACAAGGGGCAGGACTGCCGCCTACAATGAGCAGTTCTTC.

The chain carries TRBV5-1 and TRBJ1-6; D is ambiguous. Trimming stripped 4 bases from V and 2 bases from J, with 4 bases between. This CDR3 comprises 13 residues. CDR1 and CDR2 (germline): SGHRS, YFSETQ. The CDR3 loop is CASSTAYNSPLHF. CDR3 nucleotides: TGCGCCAGCAGCACCGCCTATAATTCACCCCTCCACTTT.

In regard to this clone: At the DNA level, this CDR3 is encoded by other sequences in the same sample as well. This rearrangement joins TRBV18 to TRBJ1-2, with unresolved D. Germline CDR1 and CDR2: KGHSH and LQKENI. The V end lost 3 bases, the J end lost 0 bases, and 5 bases lay between the germline ends. This CDR3 is 13 amino acids long. DNA for the CDR3: TGTGCCAGCTCACCCAGTGCTAACTATGGCTACACCTTC. This translates into CASSPSANYGYTF.

The V gene is TRBV2, the J gene TRBJ2-2; TRBD2 matches 7 bases. With V trimmed by 2 bases and J by 2 bases, 5 bases remained unmatched. Looked up from germline, CDR1 is SNHLY and CDR2 is FYNNEI. The CDR3 runs to 16 residues. The CDR3, as DNA: TGTGCCAGCAGTGAAACTAGCGATAGAAACACCGGGGAGCTGTTTTTT. As protein: CASSETSDRNTGELFF.